This TCR beta chain was profiled in a study of Tregs in tolerant kidney transplant recipients. The overall study: Antibodies separated recipient from donor cells.

About this clone itself: The antigen is unknown.

Assay: immunoSEQ multiplex PCR; the TCRdb copy retains only in-frame clones and omits some. The repertoire consists of 15,000 to 20,000 clones, with about 57% occurring once and the leading ten covering approximately 3%. This CDR3 is built from 17 residues. Germline CDR1 is LGHNA and CDR2 is YNFKEQ. Trimming at V came to 1 base and at J to 7 bases, leaving 7 bases not matched to a gene. The sequenced material came from Tregs from blood cultured with allogeneic cells. This receptor was taken from a human donor in good health. The chain carries TRBV4-2 and TRBJ1-4, with 12 bases aligning to TRBD1. CDR3 sequence: CASSQGDRGPVTEKLFF. CDR3 coding DNA: TGTGCCAGCAGCCAAGGGGACAGGGGGCCGGTGACTGAAAAACTGTTTTTT.